The rows below give T cell receptor beta chains drawn from one sample of a study of cytomegalovirus exposure and HLA in healthy donors. Clones were sequenced by immunoSEQ multiplex PCR, and TCRdb holds only the in-frame ones, with some missing. The profile shows more than 140,000 clones, roughly 73% of them singletons. The sequenced sample consisted of PBMCs. These receptors were obtained from a female donor in good health and CMV-seronegative. Both conserved end residues are part of each CDR3. A D gene is named only where the DNA matches it firmly. Not every row has a clone size; where given, it reads once, few, many or a size class.

d_gene	v_gene	abundance	j_gene	CDR3aa	CDR3nt
TRBD1	TRBV6-1	-	TRBJ2-5	CASSEAGRGQETQYF	TGTGCCAGCAGTGAAGCCGGCAGGGGGCAAGAGACCCAGTACTTC
-	TRBV5-1	-	TRBJ2-7	CASSPDPRGPYEQYF	TGCGCCAGCAGCCCGGACCCCCGAGGGCCCTACGAGCAGTACTTC
TRBD1	TRBV7-9	-	TRBJ2-4	CASGPGQAKNIQYF	TGTGCCAGCGGTCCGGGACAGGCAAAAAACATTCAGTACTTC
-	TRBV27	few	TRBJ1-2	CASSFNTGYYGYTF	TGTGCCAGCAGTTTTAACACGGGTTACTATGGCTACACCTTC
TRBD1	TRBV28	-	TRBJ1-5	CASSPRQGFDNQPQHF	TGTGCCAGCAGTCCCCGACAGGGATTTGACAATCAGCCCCAGCATTTT
-	TRBV4-1	few	TRBJ1-4	CASSDHGAGVEVANEKLFF	TGCGCCAGCAGCGATCACGGGGCAGGGGTGGAAGTAGCTAATGAAAAACTGTTTTTT
TRBD1	TRBV11-2	-	TRBJ1-2	CASSSTGGFTNYGYTF	TGTGCCAGCAGCTCGACAGGGGGCTTCACTAACTATGGCTACACCTTC
TRBD2	TRBV11-3	-	TRBJ2-1	CASSQREGVYNEQFF	TGTGCCAGCAGCCAGCGGGAGGGGGTTTACAATGAGCAGTTCTTC
TRBD1	TRBV4-2	-	TRBJ1-2	CASSKGTGYGYTF	TGTGCCAGCAGCAAGGGGACAGGATATGGCTACACCTTC
-	TRBV2	-	TRBJ1-4	CASSESRGNEKLFF	TGTGCCAGCAGTGAATCTAGGGGTAATGAAAAACTGTTTTTT
TRBD2	TRBV15	-	TRBJ2-1	CATSRDGVGRVNEQFF	TGTGCCACCAGCAGAGACGGGGTCGGGAGGGTAAATGAGCAGTTCTTC
TRBD1	TRBV7-9	few	TRBJ2-7	CASSLARTGDHEQYF	TGTGCCAGCAGCCTAGCGAGGACAGGGGACCACGAGCAGTACTTC
-	TRBV5-6	few	TRBJ2-7	CASSLAKAAPVSEQYF	TGTGCCAGCAGCTTGGCGAAGGCGGCCCCGGTGAGCGAGCAGTACTTC
-	TRBV7-2	-	TRBJ2-3	CASSLQPITDTQYF	TGTGCCAGCAGCCTACAGCCTATAACAGATACGCAGTATTTT
TRBD2	TRBV5-1	once	TRBJ2-3	CASSLSGGVADTQYF	TGCGCCAGCAGCTTGAGCGGGGGGGTCGCAGATACGCAGTATTTT
-	TRBV5-6	few	TRBJ1-1	CASSLETVDTEAFF	TGTGCCAGCAGCTTGGAGACAGTCGACACTGAAGCTTTCTTT
TRBD1	TRBV5-4	few	TRBJ1-2	CASSFTDRDYGYTF	TGTGCCAGCAGCTTCACGGACAGGGACTATGGCTACACCTTC
-	TRBV7-6	-	TRBJ1-5	CASSLAGGQPQHF	TGTGCCAGCAGCTTAGCCGGCGGGCAGCCCCAGCATTTT
TRBD2	TRBV9	-	TRBJ2-7	CASSVGPAGGKYEQYF	TGTGCCAGCAGCGTGGGTCCTGCGGGAGGGAAATACGAGCAGTACTTC
-	TRBV14	-	TRBJ1-4	CASSQVVPGATNEKLFF	TGTGCCAGCAGCCAAGTCGTACCCGGGGCAACTAATGAAAAACTGTTTTTT
TRBD1	TRBV6-1	few	TRBJ2-7	CATRGRQGAYEQYF	TGTGCCACCAGGGGGAGACAGGGGGCTTACGAGCAGTACTTC
-	TRBV18	-	TRBJ1-3	CASSPTDSGPSGNTIYF	TGTGCCAGCTCACCAACGGACAGCGGTCCCTCTGGAAACACCATATATTTT
-	TRBV25-1	-	TRBJ2-5	CASSDLTGQETQYF	TGTGCCAGCAGTGATCTGACGGGGCAAGAGACCCAGTACTTC
-	TRBV19	once	TRBJ1-2	CASSITAASERDGYTF	TGTGCCAGTAGTATCACGGCTGCATCGGAGAGGGATGGCTACACCTTC
TRBD1	TRBV6-4	-	TRBJ1-2	CASSAGTGGDYGYTF	TGTGCCAGCAGTGCCGGGACAGGGGGGGACTATGGCTACACCTTC
-	TRBV9	-	TRBJ2-3	CASSVSADTQYF	TGTGCCAGCAGCGTCTCGGCAGATACGCAGTATTTT
-	TRBV6-1	-	TRBJ1-1	CASSGAALKEAFF	TGTGCCAGCAGTGGAGCGGCTCTGAAGGAAGCTTTCTTT
TRBD2	TRBV10-3	-	TRBJ2-5	CAISDWTSGGRYQETQYF	TGTGCCATCAGTGATTGGACTAGCGGGGGGAGATACCAAGAGACCCAGTACTTC
TRBD1	TRBV9	few	TRBJ1-6	CASSPRQGANSPLHF	TGTGCCAGCAGCCCCCGACAGGGGGCAAATTCACCCCTCCACTTT
-	TRBV19	-	TRBJ1-5	CASSLGPNQPQHF	TGTGCCAGTAGTCTTGGGCCCAATCAGCCCCAGCATTTT
-	TRBV11-1	-	TRBJ2-7	CASSLSRGFSYEQYF	TGTGCCAGCAGCTTGAGCCGGGGTTTCTCCTACGAGCAGTACTTC
TRBD1	TRBV2	few	TRBJ1-5	CASSEGQGGSNQPQHF	TGTGCCAGCAGTGAAGGACAGGGGGGAAGCAATCAGCCCCAGCATTTT
-	TRBV10-1	-	TRBJ1-1	CASKGDTEAFF	TGCGCCAGCAAGGGGGACACTGAAGCTTTCTTT
-	TRBV18	-	TRBJ1-2	CASSPGQNYGYTF	TGTGCCAGCTCACCTGGACAAAACTATGGCTACACCTTC
TRBD1	TRBV7-9	-	TRBJ1-2	CSSSFTTGTNYGYTF	TGTTCCAGCAGCTTCACGACAGGGACTAACTATGGCTACACCTTC
TRBD1	TRBV28	many	TRBJ1-1	CASSLTGTGVLAEAFF	TGTGCCAGCAGTCTCACAGGGACAGGGGTTTTAGCTGAAGCTTTCTTT
-	TRBV28	-	TRBJ2-7	CASSLTGYPAEQYF	TGTGCCAGCAGTTTAACGGGATACCCCGCCGAGCAGTACTTC
-	TRBV10-3	-	TRBJ2-5	CATLETTTQETQYF	TGTGCCACCCTCGAGACCACTACACAAGAGACCCAGTACTTC
TRBD1	TRBV6-5	-	TRBJ2-7	CASSSLDRAYEQYF	TGTGCCAGCAGTTCGTTGGACAGGGCCTACGAGCAGTACTTC
-	TRBV9	-	TRBJ2-3	CASSVGEPVADTQYF	TGTGCCAGCAGCGTAGGGGAGCCCGTGGCAGATACGCAGTATTTT
-	TRBV5-1	-	TRBJ1-1	CASSWGGGQPLNTEAFF	TGCGCCAGCAGCTGGGGGGGTGGCCAGCCTCTGAACACTGAAGCTTTCTTT
TRBD2	TRBV5-1	-	TRBJ2-7	CASSSAGGQLYEQYF	TGCGCCAGCAGCTCCGCGGGAGGGCAGCTCTACGAGCAGTACTTC
TRBD1	TRBV6-5	-	TRBJ1-3	CASRRDREGNTIYF	TGTGCCAGCAGGAGGGACAGGGAGGGAAACACCATATATTTT
-	TRBV27	-	TRBJ2-2	CASSLLAGLNTGELFF	TGTGCCAGCAGTTTATTGGCAGGTTTGAACACCGGGGAGCTGTTTTTT
-	TRBV30	-	TRBJ2-1	CAWSGGPTNNEQFF	TGTGCCTGGAGCGGGGGACCAACGAACAATGAGCAGTTCTTC
-	TRBV10-3	-	TRBJ2-3	CAISDPGGGGLKDTQYF	TGTGCCATCAGTGACCCGGGAGGCGGGGGCCTCAAAGATACGCAGTATTTT
TRBD1	TRBV28	-	TRBJ1-5	CASSNRGISNQPQHF	TGTGCCAGCAGTAACAGGGGAATCAGCAATCAGCCCCAGCATTTT
TRBD2	TRBV9	-	TRBJ2-1	CASSRAGGSSYNEQFF	TGTGCCAGCTCAAGGGCGGGGGGAAGCTCCTACAATGAGCAGTTCTTC
-	TRBV28	-	TRBJ1-4	CASSFLPPRRDTKEEKLFF	TGTGCCAGCAGTTTTCTTCCCCCGCGAAGGGACACTAAAGAGGAAAAACTGTTTTTT
TRBD1	TRBV5-6	-	TRBJ1-1	CASSPVDREGTEAFF	TGTGCCAGCAGCCCCGTGGACAGGGAAGGGACTGAAGCTTTCTTT
TRBD2	TRBV2	-	TRBJ2-3	CASTGAGGTDTQYF	TGTGCCAGCACCGGGGCGGGGGGCACAGATACGCAGTATTTT
TRBD1	TRBV9	-	TRBJ1-3	CASSAKVLPGGNTIYF	TGTGCCAGCAGCGCAAAAGTTCTCCCAGGGGGTAACACCATATATTTT
TRBD1	TRBV7-6	-	TRBJ1-3	CASSLAGTGAPLDF	TGTGCCAGCAGCTTAGCGGGGACAGGGGCTCCCCTGGATTTT
TRBD1	TRBV6-5	-	TRBJ2-7	CASSWDRSYEQYF	TGTGCCAGCAGTTGGGACAGATCCTACGAGCAGTACTTC
TRBD1	TRBV29-1	-	TRBJ1-1	CSVGFAQGVGSAEAFF	TGCAGCGTTGGGTTCGCCCAGGGGGTGGGGAGCGCTGAAGCTTTCTTT
-	TRBV7-2	-	TRBJ1-1	CASTPGTLNTEAFF	TGTGCCAGCACCCCGGGGACATTGAACACTGAAGCTTTCTTT
-	TRBV7-3	-	TRBJ2-6	CASSLTGHSGANVLTF	TGTGCCAGCAGCTTGACAGGTCACTCTGGGGCCAACGTCCTGACTTTC
TRBD1	TRBV6-6	-	TRBJ2-1	CASSPGTGGVWIWFF	TGTGCCAGCAGTCCAGGGACAGGGGGTGTTTGGATTTGGTTCTTC
-	TRBV11-2	-	TRBJ2-1	CASSLDPGTTNEQFF	TGTGCCAGCAGCTTAGATCCCGGGACAACCAATGAGCAGTTCTTC
-	TRBV19	once	TRBJ2-7	CASSMGLPYEQYF	TGTGCCAGTAGTATGGGACTGCCATACGAGCAGTACTTC